This T cell receptor beta chain emerged from a study of blood T cell repertoires in COVID-19. Turning to this clone: Other DNA sequences within the sample encode an identical CDR3.

In the source study's methods: Amplified reference gene primers provided the basis for estimating nucleated cell counts. TCRdb keeps only in-frame clones here, not all; method: immunoSEQ multiplex PCR. V and J calls and clone size are as listed in that table; D and trimming were resolved from the DNA. The profile shows some 270,000 clones, approximately 86% of them singletons. The V and J ends lost 3 bases and 4 bases, in that order; junction bases with no gene match: 2. The CDR3 extends over 14 amino acids. Germline V CDR1 and CDR2: SGHDN, FVKESK. This TCR derives from an older woman who had recovered from COVID-19. V and J are TRBV14 and TRBJ2-3; 9 bases agree with TRBD2. Sequencing was performed on peripheral blood. CDR3 coding DNA: TGTGCCAGCAGCCAGGGACTAGCAGCAGATACGCAGTATTTT. Residues: CASSQGLAADTQYF.